This TCR beta chain derives from a study of blood T cell repertoires in COVID-19. Study-wide background: COVID-19 samples from acute and convalescent phases originated in the United States, Italy and Spain.

CDR1 is SGHTA, CDR2 FQGNSA, per germline. V shed 4 bases and J shed 4 bases, with 8 bases lying between them. The CDR3 consists of 13 residues. A word on this clone: In the same sample, other DNA sequences code for this CDR3.

This table comes from immunoSEQ multiplex PCR, and its TCRdb copy is limited to in-frame clones, with some not included. Counted here are under 250,000 clones, roughly 84% occurring once; the ten biggest clones make up around 3%. The source is a man aged 50 to 59 who had recovered from COVID-19. The sample comprised peripheral blood. The V and J genes are TRBV7-2 and TRBJ1-5; possible D gene TRBD1, 5 bases. CDR3 sequence (DNA): TGTGCCAGCAGCTCGCAGGGAAATCAGCCCCAGCATTTT. Its protein is CASSSQGNQPQHF. The full variable domain, rest sourced from reference TRBV7-2 and TRBJ1-5, is GAGVSQSPSNKVTEKGKDVELRCDPISGHTALYWYRQSLGQGLEFLIYFQGNSAPDKSGLPSDRFSAERTGGSVSTLTIQRTQQEDSAVYLCASSSQGNQPQHFGDGTRLSIL.